This T cell receptor (beta chain) is drawn from a study of T cell changes during pregnancy in multiple sclerosis. This clone was detected only a few times. Data came from immunoSEQ multiplex PCR; TCRdb stores just in-frame clones and leaves some out. The sample consists of 100,000 or so clones, more than 90% of them appearing once. The receptor comes from a female donor with multiple sclerosis, enrolled in a pregnancy study. The sample in question was peripheral blood, obtained in the second trimester of pregnancy.

The CDR3 is CASSLDGLVGVIGEQFF. The CDR3 region has the DNA TGCGCCAGCAGCTTGGACGGACTAGTGGGGGTTATAGGTGAGCAGTTCTTC. The chain employs TRBV5-1 and TRBJ2-1; 7 nucleotides align to TRBD2. Germline loops: CDR1 SGHRS, CDR2 YFSETQ. The CDR3 is made up of 17 amino acids. Unmatched junction bases numbered 15, after V lost 0 bases and J lost 9 bases.